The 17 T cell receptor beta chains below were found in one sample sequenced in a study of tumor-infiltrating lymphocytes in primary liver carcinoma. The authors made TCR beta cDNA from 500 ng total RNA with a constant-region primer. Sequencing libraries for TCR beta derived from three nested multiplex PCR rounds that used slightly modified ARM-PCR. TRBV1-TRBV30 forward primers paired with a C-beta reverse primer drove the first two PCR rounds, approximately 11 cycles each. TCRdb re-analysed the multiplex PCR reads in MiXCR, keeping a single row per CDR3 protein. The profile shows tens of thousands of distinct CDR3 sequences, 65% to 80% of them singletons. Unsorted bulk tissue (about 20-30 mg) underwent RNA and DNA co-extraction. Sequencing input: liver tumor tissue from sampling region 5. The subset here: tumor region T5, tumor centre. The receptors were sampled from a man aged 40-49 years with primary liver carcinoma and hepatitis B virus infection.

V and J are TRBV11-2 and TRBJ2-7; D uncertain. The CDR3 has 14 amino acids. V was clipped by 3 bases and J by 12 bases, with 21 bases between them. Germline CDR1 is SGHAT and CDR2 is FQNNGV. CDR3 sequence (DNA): TGTGCCAGCAGCTTGACTGACACTGCCTACGGGCGGTACTTC. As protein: CASSLTDTAYGRYF. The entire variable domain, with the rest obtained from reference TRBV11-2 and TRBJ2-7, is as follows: EAGVAQSPRYKIIEKRQSVAFWCNPISGHATLYWYQQILGQGPKLLIQFQNNGVVDDSQLPKDRFSAERLKGVDSTLKIQPAKLEDSAVYLCASSLTDTAYGRYFGPGTRLTVT.

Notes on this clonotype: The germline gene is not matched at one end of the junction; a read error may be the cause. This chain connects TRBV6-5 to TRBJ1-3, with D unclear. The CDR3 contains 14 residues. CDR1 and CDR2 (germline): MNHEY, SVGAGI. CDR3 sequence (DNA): TGTGTCAGCAGAGTAACGGTGGCAGGAAACACCATATATTTT. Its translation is CVSRVTVAGNTIYF.

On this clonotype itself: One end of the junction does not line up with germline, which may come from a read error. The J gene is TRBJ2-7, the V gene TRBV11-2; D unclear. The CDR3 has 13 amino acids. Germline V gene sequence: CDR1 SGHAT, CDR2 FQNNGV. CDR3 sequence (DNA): TGTGCCTGCCCCAAAGAGGCGCCCTATGAGCAGTACTTC. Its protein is CACPKEAPYEQYF.

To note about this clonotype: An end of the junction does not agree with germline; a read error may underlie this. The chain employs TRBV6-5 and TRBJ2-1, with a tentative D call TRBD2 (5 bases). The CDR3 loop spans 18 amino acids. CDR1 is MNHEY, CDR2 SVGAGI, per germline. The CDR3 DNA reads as TGTGGCAGCGGTTACCCTCAGTATTGGACGGGCCCCGACAATGAGCAGTTCTTC. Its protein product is CGSGYPQYWTGPDNEQFF.

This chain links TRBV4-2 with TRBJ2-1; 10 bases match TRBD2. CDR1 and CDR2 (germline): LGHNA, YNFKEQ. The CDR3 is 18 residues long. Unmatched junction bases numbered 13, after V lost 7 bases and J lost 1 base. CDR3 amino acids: CASNLFLAGDGSYNEQFF. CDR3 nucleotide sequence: TGTGCCAGCAACCTGTTTCTAGCGGGAGACGGTTCCTACAATGAGCAGTTCTTC.

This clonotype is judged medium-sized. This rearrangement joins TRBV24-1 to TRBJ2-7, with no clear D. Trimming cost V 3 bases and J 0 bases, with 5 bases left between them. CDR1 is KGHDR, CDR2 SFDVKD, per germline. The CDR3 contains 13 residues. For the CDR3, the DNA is TGTGCCACCAGTGATCCCCCCTCCTACGAGCAGTACTTC. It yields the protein CATSDPPSYEQYF.

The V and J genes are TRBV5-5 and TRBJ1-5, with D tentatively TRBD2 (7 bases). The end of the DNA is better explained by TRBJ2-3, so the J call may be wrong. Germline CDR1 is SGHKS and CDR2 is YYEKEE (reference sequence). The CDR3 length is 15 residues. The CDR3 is CASSLRGGYNQPQYF. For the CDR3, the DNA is TGTGCCAGCAGTTTGAGGGGGGGTTACAATCAGCCCCAGTATTTT.

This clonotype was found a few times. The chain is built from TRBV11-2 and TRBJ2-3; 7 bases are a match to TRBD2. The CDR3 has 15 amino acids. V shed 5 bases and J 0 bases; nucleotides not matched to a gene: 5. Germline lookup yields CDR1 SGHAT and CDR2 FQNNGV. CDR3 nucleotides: TGTGCCAGCAGCCCACTAGCGTCTAGCACAGATACGCAGTATTTT. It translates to CASSPLASSTDTQYF.

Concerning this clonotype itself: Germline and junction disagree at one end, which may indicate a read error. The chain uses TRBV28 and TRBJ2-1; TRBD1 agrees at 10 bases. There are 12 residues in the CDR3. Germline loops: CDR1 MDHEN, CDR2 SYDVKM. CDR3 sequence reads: CVSSLRTGGPFF. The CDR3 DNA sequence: TGTGTCAGCAGTTTAAGGACAGGGGGTCCGTTCTTC.

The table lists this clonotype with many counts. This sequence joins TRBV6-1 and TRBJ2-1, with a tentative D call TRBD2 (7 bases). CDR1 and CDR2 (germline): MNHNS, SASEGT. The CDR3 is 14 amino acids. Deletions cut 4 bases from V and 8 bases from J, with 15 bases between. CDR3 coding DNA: TGTGCCAGCAGTGGGCAGGGGAGGGACGATGAGCAGTTCTTC. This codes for CASSGQGRDDEQFF.

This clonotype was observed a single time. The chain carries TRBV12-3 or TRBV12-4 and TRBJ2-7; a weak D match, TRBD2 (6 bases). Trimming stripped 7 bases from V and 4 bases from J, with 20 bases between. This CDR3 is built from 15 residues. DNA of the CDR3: TGTGCCAGCATCGAATCGGGACTGGCTTTTTACGAGCAGTACTTC. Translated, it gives CASIESGLAFYEQYF.

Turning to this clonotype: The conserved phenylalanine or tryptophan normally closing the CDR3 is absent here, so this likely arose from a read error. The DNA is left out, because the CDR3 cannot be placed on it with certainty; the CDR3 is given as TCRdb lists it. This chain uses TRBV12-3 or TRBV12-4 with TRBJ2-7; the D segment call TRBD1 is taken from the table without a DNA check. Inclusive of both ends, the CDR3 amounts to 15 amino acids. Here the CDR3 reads CASSVPIGGSYEQYL.

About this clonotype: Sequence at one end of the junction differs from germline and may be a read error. In DNA form, the CDR3 reads TGCTCCAGCAGCCAAGTCGGGACACTAAACTCTGGGGCCAACATCCTGACTTTC. This translates into CSSSQVGTLNSGANILTF. J is TRBJ2-6 and V is TRBV4-1; possibly TRBD1 for D (6 bases). The CDR3 consists of 18 residues. Germline lookup yields CDR1 MGHRA and CDR2 YSYEKL.

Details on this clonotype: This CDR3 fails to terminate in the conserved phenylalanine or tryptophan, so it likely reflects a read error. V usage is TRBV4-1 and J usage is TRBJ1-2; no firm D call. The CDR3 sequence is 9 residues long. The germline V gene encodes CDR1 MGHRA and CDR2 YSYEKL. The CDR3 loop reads CASKPGYTS. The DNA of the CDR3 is TGCGCTAGCAAACCGGGCTACACCTCT.

The CDR3 loop reads CASSLVRGYEQYF. DNA of the CDR3: TGCGCCAGCAGCTTGGTGAGGGGCTACGAGCAGTACTTC. The J gene is TRBJ2-7, the V gene TRBV5-1, with D possibly being TRBD1 or TRBD2 (5 bases each). The ends were cut back, 0 bases at V and 3 bases at J, with 7 bases in the middle. This CDR3 region has 13 residues. CDR1 is SGHRS and CDR2 is YFSETQ in the germline V gene. Complete variable domain (other parts from reference TRBV5-1 and TRBJ2-7): KAGVTQTPRYLIKTRGQQVTLSCSPISGHRSVSWYQQTPGQGLQFLFEYFSETQRNKGNFPGRFSGRQFSNSRSEMNVSTLELGDSALYLCASSLVRGYEQYFGPGTRLTVT.

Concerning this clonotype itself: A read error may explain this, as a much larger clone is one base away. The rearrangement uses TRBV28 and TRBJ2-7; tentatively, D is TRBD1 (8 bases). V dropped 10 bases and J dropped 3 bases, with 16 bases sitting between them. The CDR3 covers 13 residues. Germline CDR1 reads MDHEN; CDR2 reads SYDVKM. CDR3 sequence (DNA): TGTGCCAACAGGGGGGGGATGCTCTACGAGCAGTACTTC. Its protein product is CANRGGMLYEQYF.

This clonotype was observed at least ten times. The CDR3 loop reads CASSQGELAGGHEQYF. The DNA of the CDR3 is TGTGCCAGCAGCCAAGGGGAGCTAGCGGGAGGCCACGAGCAGTACTTC. This rearrangement joins TRBV4-2 to TRBJ2-7; the match to TRBD2 covers 11 bases. Germline CDR1 LGHNA, CDR2 YNFKEQ. The CDR3 loop spans 16 amino acids. V lost 1 base to trimming and J lost 5 bases; unmatched junction nucleotides: 7.